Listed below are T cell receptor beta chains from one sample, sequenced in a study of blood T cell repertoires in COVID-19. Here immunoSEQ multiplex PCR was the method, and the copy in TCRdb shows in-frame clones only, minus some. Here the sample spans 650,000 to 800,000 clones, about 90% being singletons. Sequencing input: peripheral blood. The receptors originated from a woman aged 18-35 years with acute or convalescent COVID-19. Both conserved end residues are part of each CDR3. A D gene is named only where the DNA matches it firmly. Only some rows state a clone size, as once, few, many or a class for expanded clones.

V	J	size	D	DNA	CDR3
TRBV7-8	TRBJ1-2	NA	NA	TGTGCCAGCAGCGGCAGCGCGGGCTACACCTTC	CASSGSAGYTF
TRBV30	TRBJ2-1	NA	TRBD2	TGTGCCTGGGTGAACGCGGGGGGGCTTGGCTATGAGCAGTTCTTC	CAWVNAGGLGYEQFF
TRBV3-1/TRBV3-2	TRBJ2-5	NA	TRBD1	TGTGCCAGCAGCAAACAGGGGGGACAAGAGACCCAGTACTTC	CASSKQGGQETQYF
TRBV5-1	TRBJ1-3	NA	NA	TGCGCCAGCAGCTTGTTTGATCGGGGGACTGGAAACACCATATATTTT	CASSLFDRGTGNTIYF
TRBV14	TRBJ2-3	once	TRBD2	TGTGCCAGCAGCCAACTAGCGGCTAGCACAGATACGCAGTATTTT	CASSQLAASTDTQYF
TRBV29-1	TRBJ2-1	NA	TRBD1	TGCAGCGTTCGCGGACAGGGTGGTCCCTACAATGAGCAGTTCTTC	CSVRGQGGPYNEQFF
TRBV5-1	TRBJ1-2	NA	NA	TGCGCCAGCAGGAGGTCGACGAAATATGGCTACACCTTC	CASRRSTKYGYTF
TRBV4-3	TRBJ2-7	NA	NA	TGCGCCAGCAGCCAAAGACAGAGCTACGAGCAGTACTTC	CASSQRQSYEQYF
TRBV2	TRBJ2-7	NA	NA	TGTGCCAGCTCACCGGTTCCGAACTACGAGCAGTACTTC	CASSPVPNYEQYF
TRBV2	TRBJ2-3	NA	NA	TGTGCCAGCAGTGGCCAGGGCACAGATACGCAGTATTTT	CASSGQGTDTQYF
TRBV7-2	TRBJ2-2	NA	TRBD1	TGTGCCAGCACTTGGGACAGGAACACCGGGGAGCTGTTTTTT	CASTWDRNTGELFF
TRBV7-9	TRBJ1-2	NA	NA	TGTGCCAGCAGCCCACCGCGGAGCACTGCCTATGGCTACACCTTC	CASSPPRSTAYGYTF
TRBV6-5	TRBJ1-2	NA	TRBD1	TGTGCCAGCAGTCCCCCGGGACAGTTTGATGGCTACACCTTC	CASSPPGQFDGYTF
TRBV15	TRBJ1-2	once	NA	TGTGCCACCAGCAGAGACCGGGTGACGGCTAACTATGGCTACACCTTC	CATSRDRVTANYGYTF
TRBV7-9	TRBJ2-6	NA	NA	TGTGCCAGCAGCCCTCCCCAGGGGAAATCAGGCTCTGGGGCCAACGTCCTGACTTTC	CASSPPQGKSGSGANVLTF
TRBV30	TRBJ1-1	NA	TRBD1	TGTGCCTGGAGTAACCGGGACAGGGTCAGTACTGAAGCTTTCTTT	CAWSNRDRVSTEAFF
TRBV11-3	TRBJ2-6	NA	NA	TGTGCCAGCAGCCCCGGCGGTCCTTCTGGGGCCAACGTCCTGACTTTC	CASSPGGPSGANVLTF
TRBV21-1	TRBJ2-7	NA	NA	TGTGCCACCCCTGGACTCTCCTACGAGCAGTACTTC	CATPGLSYEQYF
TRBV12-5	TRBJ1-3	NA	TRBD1	TGTGCTAGTGGTTTGCCACAGGGGGCAGGGGGAAACACCATATATTTT	CASGLPQGAGGNTIYF
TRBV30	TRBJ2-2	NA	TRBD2	TGTGCCTGGAGTGATAGCGGGGAGGACACCGGGGAGCTGTTTTTT	CAWSDSGEDTGELFF
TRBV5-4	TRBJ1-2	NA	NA	TGTGCCAGCAGCTCAGAAGGGAGTAGGGGCTACACCTTC	CASSSEGSRGYTF
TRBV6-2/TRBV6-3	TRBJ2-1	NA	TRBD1	TGTGCCAGCAGTGTCCGGGACAGCTACAATGAGCAGTTCTTC	CASSVRDSYNEQFF